These 17 T cell receptor beta chains were all obtained from the same sample, sequenced in a study of T cell repertoires in ileal Crohn's disease. The time point: proximal margin of the surgical specimen (macroscopically non-inflamed). Some clones are missing from TCRdb's copy, which holds only in-frame ones; the method was immunoSEQ multiplex PCR. The sample lists about 4,100 clones, around 77% occurring once. Sequenced input: ileal tissue. These receptors were obtained from an adult with Crohn's disease.

V gene TRBV4-1 combines with J gene TRBJ1-1; no definite D call. This CDR3 has 14 residues. Trimming shortened V by 5 bases and J by 1 base, and 11 bases separated the two germline ends. The V gene's germline CDR1 is MGHRA and CDR2 YSYEKL. CDR3 DNA sequence: TGCGCCAGCAGCTTGATAGGACCGAACACTGAAGCTTTCTTT. Amino acid sequence: CASSLIGPNTEAFF.

Points on this clone: This may come from a read error, since a much larger clone is one base off. This chain connects TRBV4-2 to TRBJ2-7; D tentatively reads TRBD1 or TRBD2 (5 bases each). Germline values: CDR1 LGHNA, CDR2 YNFKEQ. The V end was cut by 3 bases, the J end by 3 bases, with 15 bases between. There are 15 residues in the CDR3. CDR3 in DNA: TGTGCCAGCAGCCAGGACGTCGGGGCGAGCTACGAGCAGTACTTC. Protein sequence: CASSQDVGASYEQYF.

The chain carries TRBV6-1 and TRBJ2-1; D call uncertain. Germline assignment: CDR1 MNHNS and CDR2 SASEGT. The CDR3 has 14 amino acids. V was trimmed by 2 bases and J by 6 bases, leaving 11 bases between them. The CDR3 is CASSELGNLNEQFF. The CDR3 region has the DNA TGTGCCAGCAGTGAATTGGGGAACCTCAATGAGCAGTTCTTC.

This chain links TRBV6-1 with TRBJ1-1; D remains ambiguous. Trimming removed 2 bases from V and 4 bases from J, with 11 bases in between. CDR3 length: 14 amino acids. CDR1 is MNHNS, CDR2 SASEGT, per germline. This CDR3 reads CASSELGSITEAFF. The CDR3 DNA reads as TGTGCCAGCAGTGAACTGGGGTCGATCACTGAAGCTTTCTTT.

V and J are TRBV28 and TRBJ1-4, with 7 bases matching TRBD1. The CDR3 runs 14 residues. V lost 6 bases and J lost 8; bases outside the gene matches: 9. The germline V gene has CDR1 MDHEN and CDR2 SYDVKM. DNA of the CDR3: TGTGCCAGCAGCCTAACAGGGGTGAGGGAAAAACTGTTTTTT. This codes for CASSLTGVREKLFF.

This CDR3 reads CASSSRTIFFTSSGNTIYF. CDR3 DNA: TGTGCCAGCAGTTCCCGGACCATATTCTTCACCTCCTCTGGAAACACCATATATTTT. The chain couples TRBV28 to TRBJ1-3; D not certain. CDR3 length equals 19 residues. Germline V lookup: CDR1 MDHEN, CDR2 SYDVKM. V shed 4 bases and J shed 0 bases, with 22 bases lying between them.

The rearrangement joins TRBV9 to TRBJ1-2, with 9 bases lining up with TRBD1. The V gene's germline CDR1 is SGDLS and CDR2 YYNGEE. With V trimmed by 5 bases and J by 4 bases, 15 bases remained unmatched. This CDR3 comprises 17 residues. Here the CDR3 reads CASSPLSGTGMTYGYTF. The CDR3 DNA follows: TGTGCCAGCAGTCCACTATCCGGGACAGGGATGACCTATGGCTACACCTTC.

The gene calls are TRBV4-1 and TRBJ2-5; 9 bases line up with TRBD2. J was trimmed by 2 bases and V by 1 base; bases with no gene match: 5. Germline V gives CDR1 MGHRA, CDR2 YSYEKL. The CDR3 covers 16 residues. CDR3 coding DNA: TGCGCCAGCAGCCAAGGTCACAGCGGGGGGCAAGAGACCCAGTACTTC. Translated: CASSQGHSGGQETQYF.

The rearrangement joins TRBV14 to TRBJ2-7; D not resolved. With 0 bases removed from V and 2 bases from J, the gap between germline ends came to 8 bases. From germline, CDR1 is SGHDN and CDR2 FVKESK. This CDR3 comprises 14 residues. The CDR3 DNA reads as TGTGCCAGCAGCCAAGATAGAGCAACCTACGAGCAGTACTTC. Translating it yields CASSQDRATYEQYF.

The chain carries TRBV2 and TRBJ1-2; 10 bases are a match to TRBD1. CDR1 and CDR2 from the germline V gene are SNHLY and FYNNEI. With V trimmed by 0 bases and J by 1 base, 5 bases remained unmatched. The CDR3 loop spans 17 amino acids. Here the CDR3 reads CASSEATGQGVNYGYTF. Here the CDR3 DNA reads TGTGCCAGCAGTGAAGCGACCGGACAGGGGGTTAACTATGGCTACACCTTC. Full variable domain (outside the CDR3, taken from reference TRBV2 and TRBJ1-2): EPEVTQTPSHQVTQMGQEVILRCVPISNHLYFYWYRQILGQKVEFLVSFYNNEISEKSEIFDDQFSVERPDGSNFTLKIRSTKLEDSAMYFCASSEATGQGVNYGYTFGSGTRLTVV.

CDR3 nucleotides: TGTGCCAGCAGCGTGTCCTACGAGCAGTACTTC. Amino acid sequence: CASSVSYEQYF. The rearrangement uses TRBV5-6 and TRBJ2-7; D not resolved. V lost 4 bases, J lost 1 base, and 3 bases lay in between. There are 11 residues in the CDR3. Germline V gene data show CDR1 as SGHDT and CDR2 as YYEEEE.

The chain joins TRBV5-4 to TRBJ2-2; 7 bases agree with TRBD1. Per the germline V gene, CDR1 is SGHNT and CDR2 is YYREEE (reference sequence). Losses at the gene ends were 4 bases for V and 2 bases for J; bases not matched to a gene: 8. The CDR3 contains 16 residues. CDR3 nucleotides: TGTGCCAGCAGCGCTGGGACAGTCCAAAACACCGGGGAGCTGTTTTTT. Translated: CASSAGTVQNTGELFF.

The rearrangement joins TRBV27 to TRBJ1-5; a weak D match, TRBD1 (5 bases). Germline assignment: CDR1 MNHEY and CDR2 SMNVEV (reference sequence). The CDR3 covers 13 residues. V lost 6 bases, J lost 6 bases, and 12 bases lay in between. The CDR3 loop is CASSPRVFQPQHF. CDR3 coding DNA: TGTGCCAGCAGCCCCAGGGTTTTTCAGCCCCAGCATTTT.

With respect to this clone: Germline and junction disagree at one end, which may indicate a read error. The chain has TRBV9 and TRBJ2-7; 7 positions match TRBD1. The CDR3 is made up of 12 amino acids. Germline CDR1 and CDR2: SGDLS and YYNGEE. CDR3 sequence reads: CASSGTGQSLTF. The DNA for the CDR3 is TGTGCCAGCAGCGGGACAGGACAGTCCCTTACATTC.

This clone has just a few counts. This same CDR3 is encoded by further DNA sequences in the sample. The chain joins TRBV27 to TRBJ1-1; 9 nucleotides match TRBD1. J lost 0 bases, V lost 5 bases, and 4 bases had no gene match. The length of the CDR3 is 15 residues. Germline CDR1 MNHEY, CDR2 SMNVEV (reference sequence). The CDR3: CASSPTGGLNTEAFF. CDR3 coding DNA: TGTGCCAGCAGTCCTACAGGGGGCCTGAACACTGAAGCTTTCTTT.

This clone was picked up a small number of times. The chain has TRBV19 and TRBJ1-2; D is unresolved. V was clipped by 5 bases and J by 2 bases, with 18 bases between them. This CDR3 region has 16 residues. Germline CDR1 LNHDA, CDR2 SQIVND (reference sequence). CDR3 nucleotide sequence: TGTGCCAGTAGTGACCTCGGTCACGGGTTCAACTATGGCTACACCTTC. Translation gives CASSDLGHGFNYGYTF.

V usage is TRBV7-9 and J usage is TRBJ1-6; D gene unclear. CDR1 and CDR2 from the germline V gene are SEHNR and FQNEAQ (reference sequence). Trimming shortened V by 1 base and J by 5 bases, and 6 bases separated the two germline ends. This CDR3 spans 14 amino acids. CDR3 coding DNA: TGTGCCAGCAGCTTAGGTTGGAATAATTCACCCCTCCACTTT. Residues: CASSLGWNNSPLHF.